Sequencing of this T cell receptor beta chain was carried out in a study of shared clonotypes between healthy human individuals. Study outcomes and limitations: Non-shared clonotypes showed lower generation probabilities than clonotypes common to all four donors. Approximately 4.6% of naive CD4 clonotypes were shared across several donors. The authors expected sequencing depth to affect clonotype sharing among donors.

Per the study methods: For the immunoSEQ data, sequences were junction-only without quality scores, so filtering differed. Produced via immunoSEQ multiplex PCR; TCRdb's table is partial and in-frame only. V and J calls and clone size are those listed in that table; D and trimming were worked out from the DNA. The sample contains 2 million to 2.5 million clones, 95% of which appear only once. This CDR3 has 15 amino acids. V was trimmed by 0 bases and J by 5 bases, leaving 12 bases between them. CDR1 and CDR2 from the germline V gene are SGHRS and YFSETQ. Worth noting for this clone: Antigen specificity is unknown.

This TCR was recovered from a man aged 18 to 35 in good health. The sequenced sample consisted of naive CD4+ T cells sorted from blood. Described subset: CD45RA+ positively selected. The chain combines TRBV5-1 with TRBJ2-1; D not certain. For the CDR3, the DNA is TGCGCCAGCAGCTTGGCCAGGACGGAGAACAATGAGCAGTTCTTC. Protein sequence: CASSLARTENNEQFF.